These 24 T cell receptor beta chains were all obtained from the same sample, sequenced in a study of cytomegalovirus exposure and HLA in healthy donors. Measured with immunoSEQ multiplex PCR; TCRdb has only the in-frame clones, and not every one. In the table there are approximately 160,000 clones, approximately 96% of which are singletons. The sequenced sample was PBMCs. All receptors derive from a woman between 18 and 29 years old in good health and CMV-seronegative.

The chain uses TRBV6-5 and TRBJ2-7; TRBD1 matches 8 bases. CDR1 and CDR2 (germline): MNHEY, SVGAGI. With 0 bases clipped from V and 4 bases from J, the junction kept 2 bases outside the gene matches. CDR3 length: 14 amino acids. The CDR3 region has the DNA TGTGCCAGCAGTTACTCCAGGGGGCGGTACGAGCAGTACTTC. It is translated as CASSYSRGRYEQYF.

V and J are TRBV15 and TRBJ1-4; 9 positions match TRBD1. With V trimmed by 5 bases and J by 7 bases, 11 bases remained unmatched. Germline CDR1 is LNHNV and CDR2 is YYDKDF (reference sequence). The CDR3 is 16 amino acids. The CDR3 sequence is CATSLPPGQGREKLFF. In DNA, the CDR3 is TGTGCCACCAGCCTACCCCCGGGACAGGGTCGTGAAAAACTGTTTTTT.

The rearrangement links TRBV19 to TRBJ2-1, with D perhaps matching TRBD1 (7 bases). Germline CDR1 and CDR2: LNHDA and SQIVND (reference sequence). The CDR3 totals 15 residues. V lost 5 bases and J lost 8, with 19 bases in between. The CDR3 loop is CASSRGMRGPDEQFF. The DNA of the CDR3 is TGTGCCAGTAGTCGGGGGATGAGGGGGCCCGATGAGCAGTTCTTC.

This chain connects TRBV5-4 to TRBJ2-7, with D perhaps matching TRBD1 (5 bases). The CDR3 runs 14 residues. Germline CDR1 reads SGHNT; CDR2 reads YYREEE (reference sequence). V was cut by 0 bases and J by 2 bases, with 9 bases left in between. DNA of the CDR3: TGTGCCAGCAGCTTGGGGGGCAGCCCCTACGAGCAGTACTTC. Amino acid sequence: CASSLGGSPYEQYF.

The J gene is TRBJ1-3, the V gene TRBV5-4, with D uncertain. The germline V and J ends were trimmed by 0 bases and 4 bases, with 11 bases remaining between them. The CDR3 covers 15 residues. Germline V gene sequence: CDR1 SGHNT, CDR2 YYREEE (reference sequence). In nucleotides, the CDR3 is TGTGCCAGCAGCTTGGCCTTCAGAATGGGAAACACCATATATTTT. Its translation is CASSLAFRMGNTIYF.

V is TRBV6-5 and J is TRBJ1-2; tentatively, D is TRBD1 (6 bases). Germline V CDR1 and CDR2: MNHEY, SVGAGI. The CDR3 length is 13 residues. V was clipped by 2 bases and J by 8 bases, with 12 bases between them. Here the CDR3 DNA reads TGTGCCAGCAGTTACACGGGGGGCTGGGGCTACACCTTC. It specifies CASSYTGGWGYTF.

This rearrangement joins TRBV2 to TRBJ1-4; TRBD1 aligns across 8 bases. Germline V gene sequence: CDR1 SNHLY, CDR2 FYNNEI. This CDR3 comprises 14 residues. The V segment lost 4 bases and the J segment 7 bases; nucleotides outside the gene matches: 5. CDR3 residues: CASSAVTGVEKLFF. The CDR3 nucleotides read TGTGCCAGCAGTGCAGTGACAGGGGTTGAAAAACTGTTTTTT.

Only one count was recorded for this clone. The V gene is TRBV7-9, the J gene TRBJ2-7; D might be TRBD1 (6 bases). This CDR3 contains 14 residues. Trimming shortened V by 6 bases and J by 0 bases, and 12 bases separated the two germline ends. Germline V gives CDR1 SEHNR, CDR2 FQNEAQ (reference sequence). The DNA of the CDR3 is TGTGCCAGCAGTAAGTGGACAGCCTCCTACGAGCAGTACTTC. Protein sequence: CASSKWTASYEQYF.

This clone has only one observation. CDR3 region: CAISESSGMDEKLFF. CDR3 DNA: TGTGCCATCAGTGAGTCGAGCGGGATGGACGAAAAACTGTTTTTT. The chain joins TRBV10-3 to TRBJ1-4; no reliable D call. CDR1 is ENHRY and CDR2 is SYGVKD in the germline V gene. V lost 0 bases, J lost 8 bases, and 13 bases lay in between. The CDR3 is 15 amino acids.

CDR3 nucleotide sequence: TGTGCCACCAGCAGCAGACAGGACAATCAGCCCCAGCATTTT. Protein sequence: CATSSRQDNQPQHF. The gene calls are TRBV15 and TRBJ1-5; possible D gene TRBD1, 6 bases. The CDR3 has 14 amino acids. The germline V gene has CDR1 LNHNV and CDR2 YYDKDF (reference sequence). Trimming took 3 bases from V and 3 from J, leaving 9 bases between them.

J is TRBJ2-7 and V is TRBV19; D is unclear. There are 15 residues in the CDR3. V was shortened by 4 bases and J by 7 bases, with 20 bases between the two germline ends. CDR1 is LNHDA and CDR2 is SQIVND in the germline V gene (reference sequence). CDR3: CASSTRVRLSEEQYF. The CDR3 DNA follows: TGTGCCAGTAGTACCCGGGTTCGCCTTTCGGAAGAGCAGTACTTC.

The chain recombines TRBV9 with TRBJ2-1; 9 bases match TRBD2. Germline CDR1 SGDLS, CDR2 YYNGEE. J lost 7 bases, V lost 3 bases, and 11 bases had no gene match. This CDR3 comprises 16 residues. The CDR3: CASSASSSGDTNEQFF. For the CDR3, the DNA is TGTGCCAGCAGCGCCTCCTCTAGCGGGGATACGAATGAGCAGTTCTTC.

DNA of the CDR3: TGTGCCAGCCGGGGGGGCCTCCATCGCCGCACAGATACGCAGTATTTT. The encoded protein is CASRGGLHRRTDTQYF. The chain carries TRBV6-6 and TRBJ2-3, with 8 nucleotides matching TRBD2. The germline V gene encodes CDR1 MNHNY and CDR2 SVGAGI (reference sequence). The CDR3 has 16 residues. Losses at the gene ends were 8 bases for V and 1 base for J; bases not matched to a gene: 11.

The rearrangement joins TRBV4-2 to TRBJ2-7; the D is unclear. The CDR3 runs 15 residues. The V end lost 0 bases, the J end lost 2 bases, and 11 bases lay between the germline ends. The germline gives CDR1 LGHNA, CDR2 YNFKEQ. The CDR3 here is CASSQELAITYEQYF. CDR3 nucleotides: TGTGCCAGCAGCCAAGAACTCGCGATCACCTACGAGCAGTACTTC.

The chain combines TRBV7-3 with TRBJ2-7; 10 nucleotides agree with TRBD2. The CDR3 loop spans 13 amino acids. In germline, CDR1 is SGHTA, CDR2 FQGTGA. V shed 5 bases and J 6 bases; nucleotides not matched to a gene: 4. CDR3 region: CASSQLAGLEQYF. The CDR3 coding sequence is TGTGCCAGCAGCCAACTAGCGGGGCTCGAGCAGTACTTC.

J is TRBJ1-4 and V is TRBV4-2; no clear D gene. With 1 base removed from V and 3 bases from J, the gap between germline ends came to 12 bases. This CDR3 is built from 16 residues. Germline V gives CDR1 LGHNA, CDR2 YNFKEQ. The chain's CDR3 is CASSQGIGGANEKLFF. In nucleotides, the CDR3 is TGTGCCAGCAGCCAAGGGATCGGAGGAGCTAATGAAAAACTGTTTTTT.

The chain is built from TRBV19 and TRBJ1-2; the D is unclear. With 5 bases removed from V and 5 bases from J, the gap between germline ends came to 6 bases. The CDR3 extends over 11 amino acids. Germline V gene data show CDR1 as LNHDA and CDR2 as SQIVND (reference sequence). The CDR3 DNA sequence: TGTGCCAGTAGTTTGGCTTATGGCTACACCTTC. Translation gives CASSLAYGYTF.

The rearrangement uses TRBV9 and TRBJ2-1, with D perhaps TRBD2 (7 bases). Per germline, CDR1 SGDLS and CDR2 YYNGEE. The V end was cut by 6 bases, the J end by 9 bases, with 16 bases between. The CDR3 consists of 13 residues. CDR3 region: CASTGGGAREQFF. The CDR3 DNA reads TGTGCCAGCACGGGTGGGGGGGCCCGTGAGCAGTTCTTC.

This clone occurred once. The chain employs TRBV4-1 and TRBJ2-1; D is possibly TRBD2 (6 bases). Trimming took 5 bases from V and 4 from J, leaving 15 bases between them. CDR3 length: 15 amino acids. CDR1 and CDR2 (germline): MGHRA, YSYEKL. The CDR3 spells CASSEGVAAYNEQFF. The CDR3 coding sequence is TGCGCCAGCAGCGAAGGAGTAGCGGCTTACAATGAGCAGTTCTTC.

The gene calls are TRBV5-1 and TRBJ1-1; D not certain. Between the trimmed V and J ends, which lost 1 base and 1 base, there was a span of 8 bases. The germline gives CDR1 SGHRS, CDR2 YFSETQ. This CDR3 spans 14 amino acids. The CDR3 region is CASSLRERNTEAFF. CDR3 coding DNA: TGCGCCAGCAGCTTGCGGGAAAGGAACACTGAAGCTTTCTTT.

The chain combines TRBV7-9 with TRBJ2-3; 8 bases are a match to TRBD1. The CDR3 is 16 amino acids. Germline values: CDR1 SEHNR, CDR2 FQNEAQ (reference sequence). V trimming: 4 bases; J trimming: 5 bases; junction bases outside the gene matches: 11. CDR3 DNA: TGTGCCAGCAGCTCAAACTTGGGACAGGCAATAGATACGCAGTATTTT. Translation: CASSSNLGQAIDTQYF.

The rearrangement joins TRBV15 to TRBJ2-1; a possible D gene is TRBD2 (6 bases). Trimming took 4 bases from V and 0 from J, leaving 19 bases between them. The germline V gene encodes CDR1 LNHNV and CDR2 YYDKDF (reference sequence). The CDR3 runs to 18 residues. Here the CDR3 DNA reads TGTGCCACCAGCACAACGAATCTAGCGCGTCGCTCCTACAATGAGCAGTTCTTC. Amino acid sequence: CATSTTNLARRSYNEQFF.

This chain's CDR3 is CASSQGPGLRETQYF. In DNA, the CDR3 is TGCGCCAGCAGCCAAGGTCCGGGACTTAGAGAGACCCAGTACTTC. The chain combines TRBV5-1 with TRBJ2-5; D possibly corresponds to TRBD2 (6 bases). CDR1 and CDR2 (germline): SGHRS, YFSETQ. Deletions cut 4 bases from V and 4 bases from J, with 17 bases between. This CDR3 has 15 amino acids.

The J gene is TRBJ1-2, the V gene TRBV4-2, with D hard to call. The CDR3 loop spans 16 amino acids. V lost 0 bases to trimming and J lost 4 bases, with 15 bases between them. CDR1 is LGHNA and CDR2 is YNFKEQ in the germline V gene. Written as DNA, the CDR3 is TGTGCCAGCAGCCAAGATCAGCCGGGAGACGGCTATGGCTACACCTTC. Translation gives CASSQDQPGDGYGYTF.